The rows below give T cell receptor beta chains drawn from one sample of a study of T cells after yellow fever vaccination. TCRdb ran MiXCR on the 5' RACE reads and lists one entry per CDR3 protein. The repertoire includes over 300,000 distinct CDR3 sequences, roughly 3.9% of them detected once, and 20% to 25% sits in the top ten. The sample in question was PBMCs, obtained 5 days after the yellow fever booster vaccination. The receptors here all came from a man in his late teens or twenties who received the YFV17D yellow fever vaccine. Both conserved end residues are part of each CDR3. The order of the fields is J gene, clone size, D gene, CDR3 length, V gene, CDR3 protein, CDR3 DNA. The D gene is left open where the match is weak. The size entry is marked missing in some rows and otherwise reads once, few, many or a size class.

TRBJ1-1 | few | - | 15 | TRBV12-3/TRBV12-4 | CASSLAQWLNTEAFF | TGTGCCAGCAGTTTAGCGCAGTGGTTGAACACTGAAGCTTTCTTT
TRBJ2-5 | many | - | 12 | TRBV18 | CASSWSQETQYF | TGTGCCAGCTCATGGAGCCAAGAGACCCAGTACTTC
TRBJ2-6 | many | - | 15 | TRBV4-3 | CASSQQGSGANVLTF | TGCGCCAGCAGCCAACAGGGCTCTGGGGCCAACGTCCTGACTTTC
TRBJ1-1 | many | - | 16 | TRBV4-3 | CASRAGVAAGLTEAFF | TGCGCCAGTCGTGCTGGGGTCGCGGCAGGGCTTACTGAAGCTTTCTTT
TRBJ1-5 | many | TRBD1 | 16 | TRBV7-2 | CASRVLDRVDTKPQHF | TGTGCCAGCAGAGTACTTGACAGGGTCGATACGAAGCCCCAGCATTTT
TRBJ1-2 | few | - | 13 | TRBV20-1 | CSAPERGNYGYTF | TGCAGTGCCCCGGAGAGGGGGAACTATGGCTACACCTTC
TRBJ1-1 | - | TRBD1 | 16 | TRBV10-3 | CAISEPRQGADTEAFF | TGTGCCATCAGTGAACCTAGACAGGGGGCGGACACTGAAGCTTTCTTT
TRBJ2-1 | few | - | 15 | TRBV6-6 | CASSYVGGPYNEQFF | TGTGCCAGCAGTTACGTGGGGGGCCCCTACAATGAGCAGTTCTTC
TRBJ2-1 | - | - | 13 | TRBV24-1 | CATSDFDPNEQFF | TGTGCCACCAGTGATTTTGACCCCAATGAGCAGTTCTTC
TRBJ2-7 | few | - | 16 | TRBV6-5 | CASKEAGRTNSYEQYF | TGTGCCAGCAAGGAGGCCGGACGTACGAATTCCTACGAGCAGTACTTC
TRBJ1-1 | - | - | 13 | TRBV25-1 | CASSEGVHTEAFF | TGTGCCAGCAGTGAAGGGGTTCACACTGAAGCTTTCTTT
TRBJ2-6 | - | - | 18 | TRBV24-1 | CATSDLKGVVSGANVLTF | TGTGCCACCAGTGATTTAAAGGGAGTCGTCTCTGGGGCCAACGTCCTGACTTTC